The entry below describes one T cell receptor (beta chain). Its antigen is unidentified. This record belongs to a study of OX40 agonist ivuxolimab in advanced cancers. Across the study: Intravenous ivuxolimab at 0.01 to 10 mg/kg was given to patients every 2 weeks. Age averaged about 62 years (range roughly 23 to 80), and less than 85% were male.

General study findings and limits: Relatively little clonal expansion, among the lowest observed, appeared in partial responders at 0.1-3.0 mg/kg.

Sequencing was performed with immunoSEQ multiplex PCR; in TCRdb, only in-frame clones are kept and a portion is missing. The sample has tens of thousands of clones, 84% seen once; the top ten hold under 25%. The sequencing here drew on CD4+ or CD8+ T cells sorted from blood, taken in a trial of the OX40 agonist ivuxolimab. This TCR was recovered from an adult with an advanced solid tumor such as melanoma, head and neck, liver or kidney cancer.

The CDR3 DNA reads as TGTGCCAGCAGCGCCCCACGGGGGACAGCCAACAAAAACATTCAGTACTTC. Translated, it gives CASSAPRGTANKNIQYF. This rearrangement joins TRBV21-1 to TRBJ2-4; no DNA check was done on the table's D call, TRBD1. TRBV21-1 represents a pseudogene. The CDR3 totals 17 residues.